The next 5 T cell receptor beta chains were all read from a single sample in a study of T cell responses to AZD1222 COVID-19 vaccine. Sequencing was performed with immunoSEQ multiplex PCR; in TCRdb, only in-frame clones are kept and a portion is missing. The sample yields about 140,000 clones, around 90% seen once. The starting material was peripheral blood, obtained on day 0 of AZD1222 vaccination. The receptor source for this set is an adult in good health.

This clone was recorded once. The rearrangement uses TRBV7-2 and TRBJ1-6, with a possible D match to TRBD1 (5 bases). Trimming stripped 4 bases from V and 6 bases from J, with 10 bases between. CDR1 is SGHTA, CDR2 FQGNSA, per germline. The CDR3 has 14 amino acids. The CDR3 loop is CASSSQGTNSPLHF. CDR3 DNA: TGTGCCAGCAGCTCCCAGGGAACTAATTCACCCCTCCACTTT.

The chain joins TRBV6-2 or TRBV6-3 to TRBJ1-2; D gene ambiguous. Germline V gene lookup returns CDR1 MNHEY and CDR2 SVGEGT. The ends were cut back, 2 bases at V and 6 bases at J, with 7 bases in the middle. The CDR3 length is 12 residues. Here the CDR3 reads CASSYQGHGYTF. CDR3 nucleotide sequence: TGTGCCAGCAGTTACCAAGGACATGGCTACACCTTC.

The count of this clone is one. The chain employs TRBV19 and TRBJ2-1; perhaps TRBD2 as D (5 bases). Trimming cost V 3 bases and J 10 bases, with 16 bases left between them. Germline CDR1 reads LNHDA; CDR2 reads SQIVND (reference sequence). This CDR3 contains 14 residues. The CDR3 DNA reads TGTGCCAGTAGTATCTATCTCCGGGGAAGGGAGCAGTTCTTC. This sequence encodes CASSIYLRGREQFF.

The CDR3 region is CASSFAPTGRRDNEQFF. The CDR3 DNA follows: TGTGCCAGCAGCTTTGCGCCGACAGGGCGGAGGGACAATGAGCAGTTCTTC. The V and J genes are TRBV5-4 and TRBJ2-1, with a possible D match to TRBD1 (7 bases). This CDR3 contains 17 residues. Germline CDR1 is SGHNT and CDR2 is YYREEE (reference sequence). The V gene lost 2 bases and the J gene lost 5 bases, with 20 bases spanning the gap.

The CDR3 nucleotides read TGTGCCAGCAGCTTAGGCCCGGGGGATGACACCGGGGAGCTGTTTTTT. This gives the protein CASSLGPGDDTGELFF. The chain uses TRBV7-8 and TRBJ2-2; possible D gene TRBD2, 6 bases. The CDR3 contains 16 residues. Germline V gene data show CDR1 as SGHVS and CDR2 as FQNEAQ. V dropped 1 base and J dropped 3 bases, with 12 bases sitting between them.